This T cell receptor beta chain originates from a study of blood T cell repertoires in COVID-19. Cohorts were determined from participant-reported clinical history. TCRdb's table, derived via immunoSEQ multiplex PCR, lists solely in-frame clones and lacks some. The data hold more than 200,000 clones, with around 90% observed a single time. Germline CDR1 is DFQATT and CDR2 is SNEGSKA (reference sequence). The V and J ends lost 3 bases and 4 bases respectively, with 12 bases between them. This CDR3 contains 13 residues. The specimen was PBMCs or T cells enriched from blood (not recorded which). The chain uses TRBV20-1 and TRBJ1-1; perhaps TRBD1 as D (6 bases). This clonotype was obtained from a woman between 45 and 60 years old who had recovered from COVID-19. The CDR3 here is CSASFGGRTEAFF. DNA of the CDR3: TGCAGTGCTAGTTTTGGGGGCCGCACTGAAGCTTTCTTT.